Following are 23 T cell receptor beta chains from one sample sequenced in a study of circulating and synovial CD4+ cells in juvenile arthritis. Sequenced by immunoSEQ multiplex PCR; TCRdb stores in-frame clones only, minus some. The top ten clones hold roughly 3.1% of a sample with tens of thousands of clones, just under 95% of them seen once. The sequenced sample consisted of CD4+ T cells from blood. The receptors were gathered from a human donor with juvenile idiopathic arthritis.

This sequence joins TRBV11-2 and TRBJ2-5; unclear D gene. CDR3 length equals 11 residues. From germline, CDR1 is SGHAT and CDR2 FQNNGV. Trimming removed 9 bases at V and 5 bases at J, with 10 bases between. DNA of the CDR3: TGTGCCAGTCAGTCGTATGAGACCCAGTACTTC. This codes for CASQSYETQYF.

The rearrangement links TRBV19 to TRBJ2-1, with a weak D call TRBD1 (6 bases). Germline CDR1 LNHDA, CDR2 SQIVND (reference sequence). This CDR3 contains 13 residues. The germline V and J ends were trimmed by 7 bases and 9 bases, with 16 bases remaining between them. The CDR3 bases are TGTGCCAGTAAGCTTGCAGGGGTCGGTGAGCAGTTCTTC. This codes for CASKLAGVGEQFF.

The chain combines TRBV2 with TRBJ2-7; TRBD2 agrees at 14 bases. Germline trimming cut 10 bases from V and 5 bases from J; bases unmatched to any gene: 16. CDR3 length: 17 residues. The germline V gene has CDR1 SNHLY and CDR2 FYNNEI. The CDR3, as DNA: TGTGCCACCAATGGACATGGACTAGCGGGAGGTCTGGACGAGCAGTACTTC. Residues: CATNGHGLAGGLDEQYF.

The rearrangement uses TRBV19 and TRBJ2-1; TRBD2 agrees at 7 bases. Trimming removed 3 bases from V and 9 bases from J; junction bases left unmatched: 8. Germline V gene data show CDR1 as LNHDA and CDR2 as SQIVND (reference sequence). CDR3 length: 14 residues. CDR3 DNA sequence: TGTGCCAGTAGTATGAGAGGGAGGGCGCCTGAGCAGTTCTTC. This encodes CASSMRGRAPEQFF.

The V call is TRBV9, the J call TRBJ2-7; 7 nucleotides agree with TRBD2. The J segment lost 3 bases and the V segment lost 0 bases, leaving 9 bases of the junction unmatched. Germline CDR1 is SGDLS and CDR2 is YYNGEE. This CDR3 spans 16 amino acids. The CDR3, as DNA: TGTGCCAGCAGCGTAGGGCGGGAGAATCGGGGCTACGAGCAGTACTTC. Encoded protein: CASSVGRENRGYEQYF. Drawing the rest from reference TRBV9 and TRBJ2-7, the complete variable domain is DSGVTQTPKHLITATGQRVTLRCSPRSGDLSVYWYQQSLDQGLQFLIQYYNGEERAKGNILERFSAQQFPDLHSELNLSSLELGDSALYFCASSVGRENRGYEQYFGPGTRLTVT.

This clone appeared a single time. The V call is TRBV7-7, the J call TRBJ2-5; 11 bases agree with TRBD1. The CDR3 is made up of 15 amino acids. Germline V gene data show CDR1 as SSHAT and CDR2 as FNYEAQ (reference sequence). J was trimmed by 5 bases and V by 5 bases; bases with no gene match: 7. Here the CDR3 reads CASSTGQGALETQYF. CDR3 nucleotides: TGTGCCAGCAGCACCGGACAGGGGGCATTGGAGACCCAGTACTTC.

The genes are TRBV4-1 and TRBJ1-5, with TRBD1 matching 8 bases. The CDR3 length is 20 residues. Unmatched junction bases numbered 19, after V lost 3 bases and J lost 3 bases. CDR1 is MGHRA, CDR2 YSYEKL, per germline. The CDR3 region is CASSHRPRGQIPPHNQPQHF. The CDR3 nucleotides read TGCGCCAGCAGCCACCGACCCAGGGGGCAAATCCCCCCCCACAATCAGCCCCAGCATTTT.

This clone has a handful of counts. DNA of the CDR3: TGTGCCAGCAGTTTGGCCTGGTCTCAGCCCCAGCATTTT. Translating it yields CASSLAWSQPQHF. The V call is TRBV27, the J call TRBJ1-5; D unclear. This CDR3 contains 13 residues. The germline V and J ends were trimmed by 3 bases and 6 bases, with 9 bases remaining between them. The V gene's germline CDR1 is MNHEY and CDR2 SMNVEV (reference sequence).

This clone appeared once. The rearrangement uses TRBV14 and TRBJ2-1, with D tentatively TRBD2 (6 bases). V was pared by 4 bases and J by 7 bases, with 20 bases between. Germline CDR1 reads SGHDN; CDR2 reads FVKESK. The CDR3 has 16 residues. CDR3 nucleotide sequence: TGTGCCAGCAGCCCGCTATCTCTAGCGCGTGGGAATGAGCAGTTCTTC. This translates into CASSPLSLARGNEQFF.

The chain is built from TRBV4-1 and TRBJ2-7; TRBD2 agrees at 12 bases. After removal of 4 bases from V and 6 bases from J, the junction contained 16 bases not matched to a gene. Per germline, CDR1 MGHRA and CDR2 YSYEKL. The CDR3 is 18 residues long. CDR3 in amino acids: CASSRSALGLAGNSEQYF. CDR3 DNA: TGCGCCAGCAGCCGGAGTGCCCTCGGACTAGCGGGAAATTCCGAGCAGTACTTC.

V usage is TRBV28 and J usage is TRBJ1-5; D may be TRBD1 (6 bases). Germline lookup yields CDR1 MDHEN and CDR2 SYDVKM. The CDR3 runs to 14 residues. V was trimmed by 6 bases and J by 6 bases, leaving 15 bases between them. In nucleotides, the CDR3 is TGTGCCAGCAGCACAGGGTCGGGGCGTCAGCCCCAGCATTTT. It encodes CASSTGSGRQPQHF.

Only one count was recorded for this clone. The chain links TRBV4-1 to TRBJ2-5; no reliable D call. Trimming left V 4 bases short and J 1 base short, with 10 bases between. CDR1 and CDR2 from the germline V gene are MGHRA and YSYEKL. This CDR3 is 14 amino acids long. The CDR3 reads CASSRDQFQETQYF. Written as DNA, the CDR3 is TGCGCCAGCAGCCGAGATCAGTTCCAAGAGACCCAGTACTTC.

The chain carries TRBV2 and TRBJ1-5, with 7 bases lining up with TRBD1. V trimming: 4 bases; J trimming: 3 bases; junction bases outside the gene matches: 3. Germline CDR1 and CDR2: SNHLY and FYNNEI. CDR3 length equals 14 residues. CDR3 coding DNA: TGTGCCAGCAGTGGACAGGGAGTCAATCAGCCCCAGCATTTT. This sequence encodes CASSGQGVNQPQHF.

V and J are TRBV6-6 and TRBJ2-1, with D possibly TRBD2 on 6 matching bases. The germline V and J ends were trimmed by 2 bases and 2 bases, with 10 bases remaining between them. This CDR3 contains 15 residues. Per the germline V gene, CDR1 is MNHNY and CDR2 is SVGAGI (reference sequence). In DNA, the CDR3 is TGTGCCAGCAGTTACCCGGCGGGAACCTACAATGAGCAGTTCTTC. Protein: CASSYPAGTYNEQFF.

The CDR3, as DNA: TGTGCCAGCAGTTTTCGACAGGGCCTTAATGAAAAACTGTTTTTT. Translated: CASSFRQGLNEKLFF. This rearrangement joins TRBV6-5 to TRBJ1-4; 7 nucleotides align to TRBD1. The germline V gene has CDR1 MNHEY and CDR2 SVGAGI. The junction had 6 bases not matched to a gene; V was cut back by 4 bases and J by 4 bases. The CDR3 spans 15 residues.

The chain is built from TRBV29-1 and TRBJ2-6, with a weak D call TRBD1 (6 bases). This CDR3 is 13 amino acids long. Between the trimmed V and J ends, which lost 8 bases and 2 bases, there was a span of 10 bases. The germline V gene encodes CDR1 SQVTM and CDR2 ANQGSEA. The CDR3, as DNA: TGCAGCATTTACAGGGCTGGGGCCAACGTCCTGACTTTC. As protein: CSIYRAGANVLTF.

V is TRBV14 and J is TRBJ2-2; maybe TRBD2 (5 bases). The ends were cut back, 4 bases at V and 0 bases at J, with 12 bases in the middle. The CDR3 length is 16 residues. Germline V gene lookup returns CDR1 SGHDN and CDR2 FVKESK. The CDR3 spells CASSLGRGTNTGELFF. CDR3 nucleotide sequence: TGTGCCAGCAGCCTTGGCCGGGGAACGAACACCGGGGAGCTGTTTTTT.

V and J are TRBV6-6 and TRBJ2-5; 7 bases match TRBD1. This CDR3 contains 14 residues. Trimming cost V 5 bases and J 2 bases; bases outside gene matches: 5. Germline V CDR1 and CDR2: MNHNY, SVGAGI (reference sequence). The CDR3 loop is CASSPGTAQETQYF. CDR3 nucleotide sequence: TGTGCCAGCAGTCCCGGGACAGCACAAGAGACCCAGTACTTC.

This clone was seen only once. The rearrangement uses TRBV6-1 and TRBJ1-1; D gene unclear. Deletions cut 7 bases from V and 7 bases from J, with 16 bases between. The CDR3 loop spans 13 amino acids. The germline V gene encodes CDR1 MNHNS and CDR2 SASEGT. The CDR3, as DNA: TGTGCCAGCACCCTGGAGAGGCCGGGTGAAGCTTTCTTT. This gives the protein CASTLERPGEAFF.

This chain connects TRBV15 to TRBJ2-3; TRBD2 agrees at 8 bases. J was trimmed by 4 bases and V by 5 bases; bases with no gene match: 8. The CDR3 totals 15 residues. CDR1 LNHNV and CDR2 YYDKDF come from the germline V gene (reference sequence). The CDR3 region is CATSGELAASDTQYF. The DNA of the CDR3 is TGTGCCACCAGCGGGGAACTAGCGGCCTCAGATACGCAGTATTTT.

The CDR3 loop is CASSTGVRPQHF. CDR3 coding DNA: TGTGCCAGCAGTACAGGGGTTCGGCCCCAGCATTTT. The V call is TRBV6-1, the J call TRBJ1-5; 7 bases are shared with TRBD1. Germline V gene sequence: CDR1 MNHNS, CDR2 SASEGT. The CDR3 loop spans 12 amino acids. The V segment lost 5 bases and the J segment 9 bases; nucleotides outside the gene matches: 4.

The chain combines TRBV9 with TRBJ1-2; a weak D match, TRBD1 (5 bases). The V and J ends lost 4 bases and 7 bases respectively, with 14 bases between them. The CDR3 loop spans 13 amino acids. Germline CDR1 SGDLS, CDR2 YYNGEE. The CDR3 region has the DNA TGTGCCAGCAGCTCCAGACAGTCAGGTGGCTACACCTTC. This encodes CASSSRQSGGYTF.

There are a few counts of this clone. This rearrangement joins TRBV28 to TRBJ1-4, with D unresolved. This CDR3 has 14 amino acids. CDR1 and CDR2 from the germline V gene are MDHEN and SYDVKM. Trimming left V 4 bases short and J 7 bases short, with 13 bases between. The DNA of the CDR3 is TGTGCCAGCAGTTCGCTGAAAACGAGTGAAAAACTGTTTTTT. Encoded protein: CASSSLKTSEKLFF. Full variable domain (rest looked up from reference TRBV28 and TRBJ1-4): DVKVTQSSRYLVKRTGEKVFLECVQDMDHENMFWYRQDPGLGLRLIYFSYDVKMKEKGDIPEGYSVSREKKERFSLILESASTNQTSMYLCASSSLKTSEKLFFGSGTQLSVL.